These T cell receptor beta chains were read from a single sample in a study of shared clonotypes between healthy human individuals. Sequenced by immunoSEQ multiplex PCR; TCRdb stores in-frame clones only, minus some. The table shows a few million clones, with approximately 95% occurring only once. The sequenced sample consisted of naive CD4+ T cells sorted from blood. The receptors stem from a man aged 18 to 30 in good health. Both conserved end residues are part of each CDR3. D genes are given only for firm matches. The size of a clone is reported for some rows only, either as once, few or many, or as a class for expanded clones.

d_gene	j_gene	v_gene	abundance	CDR3nt	CDR3aa
NA	TRBJ1-2	TRBV2	NA	TGTGCCAGCAGTCAGGGGAGGGGAAACTATGGCTACACCTTC	CASSQGRGNYGYTF
NA	TRBJ1-5	TRBV5-8	NA	TGTGCCAGCAGCTTGGACAGCGTTAATCAGCCCCAGCATTTT	CASSLDSVNQPQHF
NA	TRBJ1-1	TRBV15	NA	TGCGCCACCAGCAGAGATCTAGGCAGGGGCACTGAAGCTTTCTTT	CATSRDLGRGTEAFF
NA	TRBJ2-2	TRBV7-2	NA	TGTGCCAGCAGCCGGGACTTTTTCACCGGGGAGCTGTTTTTT	CASSRDFFTGELFF
NA	TRBJ2-1	TRBV6-5	NA	TGTGCCAGCAGTCGGCCCAACAATGAGCAGTTCTTC	CASSRPNNEQFF
NA	TRBJ1-3	TRBV10-3	NA	TGTGCCATCAGTGGGGGGGCCTCTGGAAACACCATATATTTT	CAISGGASGNTIYF
NA	TRBJ1-2	TRBV7-2	NA	TGTGCCAGCAGCTTTAACTATGGCTACACCTTC	CASSFNYGYTF
TRBD2	TRBJ2-3	TRBV6-5	NA	TGTGCCAGCAGTAGCGGGAGGCTCACAGATACGCAGTATTTT	CASSSGRLTDTQYF
TRBD1	TRBJ1-1	TRBV6-6	NA	TGTGCCAGCAGTTACTCGACAGGGACCATGAACACTGAAGCTTTCTTT	CASSYSTGTMNTEAFF
NA	TRBJ1-1	TRBV6-4	NA	TGTGCCAGCAGTGACTCGATCTTCGGGGAAGCTTTCTTT	CASSDSIFGEAFF
TRBD1	TRBJ1-5	TRBV19	NA	TGTGCCAGTAGTAATCGACAGGGCCATAGCAATCAGCCCCAGCATTTT	CASSNRQGHSNQPQHF
TRBD1	TRBJ1-2	TRBV29-1	NA	TGCAGCGGGTGGACAGGGGGTGGCTACACCTTC	CSGWTGGGYTF
TRBD1	TRBJ2-3	TRBV30	NA	TGTGCCTGGATTACCGGACAGGGTGGGGCAGATACGCAGTATTTT	CAWITGQGGADTQYF
TRBD1	TRBJ1-1	TRBV7-9	NA	TGTGCCAGCAGCTTAGGGACAGGGGTTGCTTTCTTT	CASSLGTGVAFF
TRBD1	TRBJ2-7	TRBV27	NA	TGTGCCAGCAGGGTGACAGGGATAACCTACGAGCAGTACTTC	CASRVTGITYEQYF
NA	TRBJ2-1	TRBV12-5	NA	TGTGCTAGCGGTTTAATGTCCTCCTACAATGAGCAGTTCTTC	CASGLMSSYNEQFF
NA	TRBJ1-1	TRBV9	NA	TGTGCCAGCAGCGTAGGGGGAGACGGTGAAGCTTTCTTT	CASSVGGDGEAFF
TRBD2	TRBJ2-1	TRBV6-6	NA	TGTGCCAGCAGCCCGCTGTTTAGCGGGATTATCGGTGAGCAGTTCTTC	CASSPLFSGIIGEQFF
TRBD2	TRBJ2-3	TRBV29-1	once	TGCAGCGTTGCTCTAGCGGGAGCCCAGGCGGGGTGGGATACGCAGTATTTT	CSVALAGAQAGWDTQYF
NA	TRBJ1-6	TRBV5-4	NA	TGTGCCAGCAGCTTGGTGGGGGGCGGGGATTCACCCCTCCACTTT	CASSLVGGGDSPLHF
NA	TRBJ2-3	TRBV4-3	NA	TGCGCCAGCAGCCAAGATTCAAGCGCCTGGGGTACGCAGTATTTT	CASSQDSSAWGTQYF
NA	TRBJ2-7	TRBV5-8	NA	TGTGCCAGCAGCATCGGACAGCCCTACGAGCAGTACTTC	CASSIGQPYEQYF
NA	TRBJ2-7	TRBV5-6	once	TGTGCCAGCAGCCTCTCCCTCGTGGCTAGCCGCAACTACGAGCAGTACTTC	CASSLSLVASRNYEQYF
TRBD1	TRBJ1-6	TRBV27	NA	TGTGCCAGCAGTTTCTTGGGACAGGGGCTTACGGGGTCACCCCTCCACTTT	CASSFLGQGLTGSPLHF
TRBD2	TRBJ2-3	TRBV5-4	NA	TGTGCCAGCAGCTTGGCTCTAGCGGTCGCTAGCACAGATACGCAGTATTTT	CASSLALAVASTDTQYF
TRBD1	TRBJ1-1	TRBV7-9	NA	TGTGCCAGCAGCTTAGACAGGGGGCGTGGGGACACTGAAGCTTTCTTT	CASSLDRGRGDTEAFF
TRBD2	TRBJ2-1	TRBV11-1	once	TGTGCCAGCAGCATGGGACTAGTTGACAATGAGCAGTTCTTC	CASSMGLVDNEQFF
NA	TRBJ1-2	TRBV14	once	TGTGCCAGCAGCCAAAACAGCTATGGCTACACCTTC	CASSQNSYGYTF
TRBD1	TRBJ2-7	TRBV19	once	TGTGCCAGTAGTAGGGTTGACAGGGACGAGCAGTACTTC	CASSRVDRDEQYF
NA	TRBJ1-3	TRBV7-9	NA	TGTGCCAGCAGCTCCGGTAATGGAAACACCATATATTTT	CASSSGNGNTIYF
TRBD1	TRBJ2-7	TRBV30	NA	TGTGCCTGGATACGACAGGGAAAGCCCTACGAGCAGTACTTC	CAWIRQGKPYEQYF
TRBD1	TRBJ2-7	TRBV2	NA	TGTGCCAGCAGTCGGGACAGGGGGATCGAGCAGTACTTC	CASSRDRGIEQYF
TRBD1	TRBJ2-3	TRBV9	NA	TGTGCCAGCAGCGGCTCTGTTAGGGACAGGGGGCCAGATACGCAGTATTTT	CASSGSVRDRGPDTQYF
NA	TRBJ1-5	TRBV9	NA	TGTGCCAGCAGTGCCGGCTGGGGATCGAATCAGCCCCAGCATTTT	CASSAGWGSNQPQHF
NA	TRBJ2-7	TRBV18	NA	TGTGCCAGCTCACTTGACCAGGCCTACGAGCAGTACTTC	CASSLDQAYEQYF
TRBD1	TRBJ2-2	TRBV5-4	NA	TGTGCCAGCAGCTTCAAAACAGGGGGCCAAAACACCGGGGAGCTGTTTTTT	CASSFKTGGQNTGELFF
TRBD1	TRBJ1-3	TRBV7-2	once	TGTGCCAGCAGCTTACAGCCTCAGGGGGCGACCTCTGGAAACACCATATATTTT	CASSLQPQGATSGNTIYF
NA	TRBJ2-1	TRBV18	NA	TGTGCCAGCTCACCACCGGATGGGTGGCATGAGCAGTTCTTC	CASSPPDGWHEQFF
NA	TRBJ1-1	TRBV6-6	NA	TGTGCCAGCAGTTACCCGCAGAGGAACACTGAAGCTTTCTTT	CASSYPQRNTEAFF
TRBD1	TRBJ1-1	TRBV5-1	NA	TGCGCCAGCAGAGCGACAGGGGGCGGGATACTAGCTGAAGCTTTCTTT	CASRATGGGILAEAFF
NA	TRBJ1-5	TRBV19	NA	TGTGCCAGTAGTATAGCGTCCAGCCCGTGGAGCAATCAGCCCCAGCATTTT	CASSIASSPWSNQPQHF
TRBD1	TRBJ2-7	TRBV2	NA	TGTGCCAGCACCACGAGGGACAGCAACTACGAGCAGTACTTC	CASTTRDSNYEQYF
TRBD1	TRBJ2-5	TRBV10-3	NA	TGTGCCACCTCCCGACAGGGACAAGAGACCCAGTACTTC	CATSRQGQETQYF
NA	TRBJ1-1	TRBV10-3	NA	TGTGCCATCAGTGGGGCCGGTGGAGCTTTCTTT	CAISGAGGAFF
NA	TRBJ1-1	TRBV6-1	once	TGTGCCAGCAGTGAGACCGCTCCTTACACTGAAGCTTTCTTT	CASSETAPYTEAFF
TRBD1	TRBJ1-1	TRBV4-2	NA	TGTGCCAGCAGCCAAGTGCGGGACAGCGAGGGAACTGAAGCTTTCTTT	CASSQVRDSEGTEAFF
TRBD1	TRBJ2-7	TRBV6-5	NA	TGTGCCAGCAGTTACTCGGACAGGGGCCCCTACGAGCAGTACTTC	CASSYSDRGPYEQYF
TRBD2	TRBJ2-5	TRBV30	NA	TGTGCCTGGAGTCTCGGACTAGCGGGGGCCCAAGAGACCCAGTACTTC	CAWSLGLAGAQETQYF
NA	TRBJ1-2	TRBV6-5	NA	TGTGCCAGCAGTTTAAGGGGGGGCTATGGCTACACCTTC	CASSLRGGYGYTF
NA	TRBJ2-5	TRBV6-5	NA	TGTGCCAGCAGTTACGGGGGGAAAGAGACCCAGTACTTC	CASSYGGKETQYF